This section outlines one TCR beta chain sequence together with its context. The antigen is unknown. The source of the sample is a study of PD-1 blockade in classical Hodgkin lymphoma. Study information: Treatment was intravenous nivolumab, 3 mg/kg every 2 weeks, until progression. Study-level findings and limits: The study found complete responders had baseline diversity similar to newly diagnosed patients. Diminished baseline TCR diversity has been reported in newly diagnosed patients relative to healthy donors.

Profiled with immunoSEQ multiplex PCR; TCRdb holds only in-frame clones, not every one. This sample has more than 90,000 clones, with about four fifths found just once. Each patient's relapse followed autologous stem cell transplantation, and brentuximab vedotin exposure varied. This clonotype originated in a human donor with classical Hodgkin lymphoma. The starting material was peripheral blood mononuclear cells (PBMCs), obtained before the second cycle of nivolumab.

The CDR3 coding sequence is TGTGCCAGCAAGCGGCAGGGAGGAAACTATGGCTACACCTTC. Amino acids: CASKRQGGNYGYTF. This chain connects TRBV28 to TRBJ1-2; D possibly corresponds to TRBD1 (5 bases). CDR1 is MDHEN and CDR2 is SYDVKM in the germline V gene. V lost 7 bases to trimming and J lost 2 bases, with 14 bases between them. The CDR3 extends over 14 amino acids.